The 29 T cell receptor beta chains given below trace back to one sample, sequenced in a study of CD8 T cells in Susac syndrome. Reverse transcription of 0.5 to 1 ug RNA was carried out with random hexamers. TCRdb processed the immunoSEQ multiplex PCR reads anew with MiXCR; each CDR3 protein has one entry. The sample records about 300,000 distinct CDR3 sequences, roughly 85% being singletons. The sequenced sample consisted of CD8+ T cells from PBMCs. The receptors were sampled from a human donor with multiple sclerosis.

This clonotype was found once. The J gene is TRBJ2-7, the V gene TRBV5-6; D possibly corresponds to TRBD1 (6 bases). Per germline, CDR1 SGHDT and CDR2 YYEEEE. This CDR3 comprises 16 residues. The V gene lost 4 bases and the J gene lost 0 bases, with 17 bases spanning the gap. The CDR3: CASSPPGTISSYEQYF. CDR3 DNA sequence: TGTGCCAGCAGCCCGCCCGGGACAATTAGCTCCTACGAGCAGTACTTC.

The gene calls are TRBV4-2 and TRBJ2-1, with D uncertain. From germline, CDR1 is LGHNA and CDR2 YNFKEQ. V lost 0 bases to trimming and J lost 4 bases, with 10 bases between them. This CDR3 spans 15 amino acids. CDR3 sequence (DNA): TGTGCCAGCAGCCAAGATTACCTGACTTACAATGAGCAGTTCTTC. This encodes CASSQDYLTYNEQFF.

The V and J genes are TRBV4-2 and TRBJ2-5; D is unclear. CDR3 length equals 15 residues. CDR1 is LGHNA and CDR2 is YNFKEQ in the germline V gene. V was trimmed by 0 bases and J by 0 bases, leaving 8 bases between them. CDR3 sequence (DNA): TGTGCCAGCAGCCAAGAAGACACTTACCAAGAGACCCAGTACTTC. Encoded protein: CASSQEDTYQETQYF.

CDR3 sequence reads: CASSLPIGGGGQYF. The CDR3 DNA reads TGTGCCAGCAGCTTACCTATCGGAGGGGGAGGGCAGTACTTC. The gene calls are TRBV13 and TRBJ2-7; D is perhaps TRBD1 or TRBD2 (6 bases each). Trimming removed 2 bases at V and 9 bases at J, with 17 bases between. The CDR3 loop spans 14 amino acids. Germline CDR1 reads PRHDT; CDR2 reads FYEKMQ (reference sequence).

The chain links TRBV28 to TRBJ2-7, with D perhaps matching TRBD2 (6 bases). Trimming removed 6 bases at V and 0 bases at J, with 12 bases between. CDR1 and CDR2 (germline): MDHEN, SYDVKM. The length of the CDR3 is 14 residues. This CDR3 is CASRLSGSSYEQYF. The CDR3 nucleotides read TGTGCCAGCAGGCTTAGCGGTAGCTCCTACGAGCAGTACTTC.

This chain connects TRBV6-5 to TRBJ2-5; possibly TRBD1 or TRBD2 for D (5 bases each). Germline lookup yields CDR1 MNHEY and CDR2 SVGAGI. CDR3 length: 14 residues. V was trimmed by 2 bases and J by 4 bases, leaving 11 bases between them. The CDR3 sequence: CASSYRKRGETQYF. The CDR3 coding sequence is TGTGCCAGCAGTTACCGCAAGAGGGGAGAGACCCAGTACTTC.

The V gene is TRBV27, the J gene TRBJ2-3; D not resolved. The CDR3 loop spans 17 amino acids. Trimming stripped 4 bases from V and 5 bases from J, with 22 bases between. CDR1 is MNHEY, CDR2 SMNVEV, per germline (reference sequence). The CDR3 reads CASSSSSIGIEVDTQYF. In DNA, the CDR3 is TGTGCCAGCAGTTCTTCCTCGATTGGGATAGAGGTAGATACGCAGTATTTT.

The chain recombines TRBV15 with TRBJ2-1, with TRBD2 matching 7 bases. Germline V gene data show CDR1 as LNHNV and CDR2 as YYDKDF (reference sequence). Trimming removed 0 bases from V and 8 bases from J; junction bases left unmatched: 1. This CDR3 contains 13 residues. For the CDR3, the DNA is TGTGCCACCAGCAGAGAAGGACTAGATGAGCAGTTCTTC. It yields the protein CATSREGLDEQFF.

The V and J genes are TRBV20-1 and TRBJ2-1, with 9 bases identical to TRBD2. The trim removed 6 bases at V and 8 bases at J, leaving 11 bases unmatched. This CDR3 is built from 14 residues. Germline V gene sequence: CDR1 DFQATT, CDR2 SNEGSKA (reference sequence). The CDR3 loop is CSASFSGSVDEQFF. Written as DNA, the CDR3 is TGCAGTGCCAGTTTTAGCGGGAGCGTGGATGAGCAGTTCTTC.

This clonotype showed up just a few times. The CDR3 bases are TGCGCCAGCAGCCAAGGGACAGCCGACCGAGAGACCCAGTACTTC. Its protein is CASSQGTADRETQYF. The genes are TRBV4-1 and TRBJ2-5; D may be TRBD1 (6 bases). V was clipped by 1 base and J by 4 bases, with 13 bases between them. CDR1 is MGHRA and CDR2 is YSYEKL in the germline V gene. The CDR3 runs 15 residues.

This chain links TRBV21-1 with TRBJ1-5. TRBV21-1 is marked as a pseudogene. The CDR3 is made up of 13 amino acids. The CDR3 nucleotides read TGTGCCAGCAGCAAAGCGCTCGGCGTACCCCAGCATTTT. Protein product: CASSKALGVPQHF.

V and J are TRBV23-1 and TRBJ1-5; D unclear. TRBV23-1 is flagged as an ORF with uncertain function. The CDR3 covers 18 residues. The germline V and J ends were trimmed by 4 bases and 0 bases, with 19 bases remaining between them. CDR3 sequence reads: CASSRMDAGGNSNQPQHF. The CDR3 nucleotides read TGCGCCAGCAGTCGAATGGACGCCGGAGGGAATAGCAATCAGCCCCAGCATTTT.

This clonotype came up once. The genes are TRBV6-2 or TRBV6-3 and TRBJ2-1; 14 nucleotides line up with TRBD2. CDR1 and CDR2 from the germline V gene are MNHEY and SVGEGT. The CDR3 totals 13 residues. The trim removed 11 bases at V and 8 bases at J, leaving 5 bases unmatched. The CDR3 DNA reads TGTGCCGGGACTAGCGGGAGAGGTGATGAGCAGTTCTTC. It encodes CAGTSGRGDEQFF.

The CDR3: CASSLDSSEYYEQYF. The CDR3 DNA sequence: TGTGCCAGCAGCTTAGATTCTTCTGAGTACTACGAGCAGTACTTC. The J gene is TRBJ2-7, the V gene TRBV11-3; no clear D gene. The CDR3 consists of 15 residues. With 0 bases removed from V and 3 bases from J, the gap between germline ends came to 12 bases. Germline CDR1 SGHNT, CDR2 YENEEA.

The chain carries TRBV5-5 and TRBJ1-5; D unresolved. Germline V gene lookup returns CDR1 SGHKS and CDR2 YYEKEE (reference sequence). V shed 4 bases and J shed 8 bases, with 13 bases lying between them. The CDR3 spans 13 residues. The DNA of the CDR3 is TGTGCCAGCAGCGATTGGGATGGCGAGCCCCAGCATTTT. It codes for CASSDWDGEPQHF.

The gene calls are TRBV24-1 and TRBJ1-2; 8 bases agree with TRBD1. The CDR3 is 14 amino acids. CDR1 KGHDR and CDR2 SFDVKD come from the germline V gene. With V trimmed by 4 bases and J by 5 bases, 5 bases remained unmatched. Here the CDR3 DNA reads TGTGCCACCAGTGACTCCGGGACAGGTTATGGCTACACCTTC. Encoded protein: CATSDSGTGYGYTF.

CDR3 sequence reads: CASSPTTTGLNIQYF. The CDR3 coding sequence is TGTGCCAGCAGCCCAACCACGACAGGGTTAAACATTCAGTACTTC. V and J are TRBV27 and TRBJ2-4; 7 bases line up with TRBD1. There are 15 residues in the CDR3. CDR1 and CDR2 (germline): MNHEY, SMNVEV (reference sequence). V lost 6 bases, J lost 6 bases, and 11 bases stayed unmatched.

This clonotype has just one count. Its ends do not fully match the called genes, so a read error is possible. The V and J genes are TRBV7-7 and TRBJ2-1; tentatively, D is TRBD2 (6 bases). Germline-derived CDR1 and CDR2 are SSHAT and FNYEAQ (reference sequence). The CDR3 contains 13 residues. The chain's CDR3 is CASSRLENNEQFF. In DNA, the CDR3 is TGTGCTAGCAGCCGACTAGAGAACAATGAGCAGTTCTTC.

The chain joins TRBV6-1 to TRBJ2-3; perhaps TRBD1 as D (6 bases). This CDR3 is built from 16 residues. Looked up from germline, CDR1 is MNHNS and CDR2 is SASEGT. V lost 6 bases, J lost 2 bases, and 18 bases lay in between. CDR3 protein: CASSQTTGQHTDTQYF. CDR3 in DNA: TGTGCCAGCAGCCAAACGACCGGACAGCACACAGATACGCAGTATTTT.

This chain joins TRBV5-1 and TRBJ2-7; the match to TRBD2 covers 8 bases. Germline CDR1 and CDR2: SGHRS and YFSETQ. The CDR3 loop spans 15 amino acids. Trimming took 4 bases from V and 2 from J; bases not matched to a gene: 8. The CDR3 loop reads CASSPRGGRPYEQYF. CDR3 sequence (DNA): TGCGCCAGCAGCCCTCGGGGGGGGAGACCCTACGAGCAGTACTTC.

The chain joins TRBV7-9 to TRBJ1-2; D gene ambiguous. The CDR3 covers 15 residues. V was pared by 5 bases and J by 0 bases, with 13 bases between. Germline-derived CDR1 and CDR2 are SEHNR and FQNEAQ (reference sequence). As DNA, the CDR3 is TGTGCCAGCAGCAAAGTGGAGGATGCTAACTATGGCTACACCTTC. This sequence encodes CASSKVEDANYGYTF.

The V and J genes are TRBV9 and TRBJ1-2; possible D gene TRBD1, 6 bases. In germline, CDR1 is SGDLS, CDR2 YYNGEE. The CDR3 spans 13 residues. V shed 3 bases and J shed 7 bases, with 13 bases lying between them. The CDR3 sequence is CASSEAGARGYTF. The CDR3 DNA reads TGTGCCAGCAGCGAGGCAGGGGCGCGTGGCTACACCTTC.

This clonotype is a singleton in its sample. Here the CDR3 reads CASSYSTGSGNTIYF. In DNA form, the CDR3 reads TGTGCCAGCAGTTACTCAACGGGCTCTGGAAACACCATATATTTT. The chain links TRBV6-5 to TRBJ1-3, with unresolved D. Germline V gene lookup returns CDR1 MNHEY and CDR2 SVGAGI. V lost 0 bases, J lost 0 bases, and 6 bases lay in between. The CDR3 consists of 15 residues.

This clonotype has ten or more counts. The V and J genes are TRBV11-3 and TRBJ2-1, with D perhaps TRBD2 (6 bases). Trimming stripped 1 base from V and 7 bases from J, with 11 bases between. Germline CDR1 is SGHNT and CDR2 is YENEEA. This CDR3 is built from 14 residues. CDR3 loop: CASSLVGLANEQFF. CDR3 nucleotide sequence: TGTGCCAGCAGCTTAGTCGGGCTAGCGAATGAGCAGTTCTTC.

V gene TRBV19 combines with J gene TRBJ2-7; 9 nucleotides agree with TRBD1. This CDR3 is 14 amino acids long. From germline, CDR1 is LNHDA and CDR2 SQIVND (reference sequence). J lost 1 base, V lost 9 bases, and 7 bases had no gene match. CDR3 sequence reads: CASTPGTGSYEQYF. The CDR3 nucleotides read TGTGCCAGCACACCCGGGACAGGGTCCTACGAGCAGTACTTC.

The V and J genes are TRBV3-1 and TRBJ2-7, with a weak D call TRBD2 (6 bases). Germline lookup yields CDR1 LGHDT and CDR2 YNNKEL (reference sequence). The ends were cut back, 0 bases at V and 0 bases at J, with 15 bases in the middle. The CDR3 loop spans 17 amino acids. This CDR3 is CASSQEEGLPSSYEQYF. CDR3 coding DNA: TGTGCCAGCAGCCAAGAGGAGGGACTGCCGAGCTCCTACGAGCAGTACTTC.

The V and J genes are TRBV7-2 and TRBJ2-2; TRBD2 matches at 8 bases. The V gene's germline CDR1 is SGHTA and CDR2 FQGNSA. With V trimmed by 4 bases and J by 9 bases, 13 bases remained unmatched. This CDR3 comprises 16 residues. CDR3 bases: TGTGCCAGCAGCTCCCCGGGTAGCGGGATAGACCGGGAGCTGTTTTTT. Translated: CASSSPGSGIDRELFF.

This chain links TRBV9 with TRBJ2-7; D ambiguous. V dropped 0 bases and J dropped 3 bases, with 16 bases sitting between them. The CDR3 spans 16 residues. Looked up from germline, CDR1 is SGDLS and CDR2 is YYNGEE. The CDR3 DNA reads TGTGCCAGCAGCGTAGCTCGGACCGCTACAGTCTACGAGCAGTACTTC. Protein: CASSVARTATVYEQYF.

CDR3 loop: CASSESPGELFF. The DNA for the CDR3 is TGCGCCAGCAGTGAGTCTCCTGGGGAGCTGTTTTTT. This sequence joins TRBV10-1 and TRBJ2-2; D gene ambiguous. In germline, CDR1 is WNHNN, CDR2 SYGVQD (reference sequence). The CDR3 is made up of 12 amino acids. Trimming cost V 0 bases and J 8 bases, with 4 bases left between them.